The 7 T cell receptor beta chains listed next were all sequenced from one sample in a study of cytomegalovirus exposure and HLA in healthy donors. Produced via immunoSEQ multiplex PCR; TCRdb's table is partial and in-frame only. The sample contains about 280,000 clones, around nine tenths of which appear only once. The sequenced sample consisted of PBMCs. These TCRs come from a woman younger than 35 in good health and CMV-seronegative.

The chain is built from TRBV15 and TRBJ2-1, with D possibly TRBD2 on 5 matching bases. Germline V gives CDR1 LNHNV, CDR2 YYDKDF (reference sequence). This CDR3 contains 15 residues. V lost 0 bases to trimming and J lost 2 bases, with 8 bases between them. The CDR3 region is CATSRDSAPYNEQFF. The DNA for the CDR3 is TGTGCCACCAGCAGAGATAGCGCCCCCTACAATGAGCAGTTCTTC.

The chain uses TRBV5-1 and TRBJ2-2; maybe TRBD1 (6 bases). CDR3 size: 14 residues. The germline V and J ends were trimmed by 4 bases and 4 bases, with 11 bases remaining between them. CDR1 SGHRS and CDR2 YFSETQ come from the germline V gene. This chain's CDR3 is CASSGPGVTGELFF. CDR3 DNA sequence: TGCGCCAGCAGCGGTCCAGGGGTCACCGGGGAGCTGTTTTTT. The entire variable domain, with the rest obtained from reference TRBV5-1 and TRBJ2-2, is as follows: KAGVTQTPRYLIKTRGQQVTLSCSPISGHRSVSWYQQTPGQGLQFLFEYFSETQRNKGNFPGRFSGRQFSNSRSEMNVSTLELGDSALYLCASSGPGVTGELFFGEGSRLTVL.

The CDR3 spells CAIKGTGLSYNEQFF. The CDR3 region has the DNA TGTGCCATAAAAGGGACAGGGTTATCCTACAATGAGCAGTTCTTC. The chain recombines TRBV10-3 with TRBJ2-1; 9 bases map to TRBD1. Trimming took 9 bases from V and 1 from J; bases not matched to a gene: 7. The germline V gene encodes CDR1 ENHRY and CDR2 SYGVKD. This CDR3 region has 15 residues.

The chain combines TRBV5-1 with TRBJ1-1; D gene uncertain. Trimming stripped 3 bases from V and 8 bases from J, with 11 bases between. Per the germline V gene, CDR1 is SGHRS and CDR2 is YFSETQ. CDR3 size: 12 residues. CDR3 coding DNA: TGCGCCAGCAGCTCAGGTGGGCCCGAAGCTTTCTTT. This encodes CASSSGGPEAFF.

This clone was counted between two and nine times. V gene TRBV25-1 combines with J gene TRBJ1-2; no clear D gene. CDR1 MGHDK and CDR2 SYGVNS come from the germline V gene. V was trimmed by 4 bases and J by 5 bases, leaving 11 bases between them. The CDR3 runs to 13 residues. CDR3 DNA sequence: TGTGCCAGCAGTGGCCGCCAGTCATATGGCTACACCTTC. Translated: CASSGRQSYGYTF.

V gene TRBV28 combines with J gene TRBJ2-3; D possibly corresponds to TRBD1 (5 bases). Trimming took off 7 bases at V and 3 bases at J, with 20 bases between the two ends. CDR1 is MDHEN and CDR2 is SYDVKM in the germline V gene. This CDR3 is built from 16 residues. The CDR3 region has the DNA TGTGCCAGCACCTCCATCGGACAACTCGGGACAGATACGCAGTATTTT. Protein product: CASTSIGQLGTDTQYF.

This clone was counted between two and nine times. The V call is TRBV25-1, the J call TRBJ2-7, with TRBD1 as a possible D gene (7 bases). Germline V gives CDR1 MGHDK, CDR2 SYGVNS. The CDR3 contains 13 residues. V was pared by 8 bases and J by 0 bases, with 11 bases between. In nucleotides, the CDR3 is TGTGCCAGCCGCGGGACAGACTCCTACGAGCAGTACTTC. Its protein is CASRGTDSYEQYF.